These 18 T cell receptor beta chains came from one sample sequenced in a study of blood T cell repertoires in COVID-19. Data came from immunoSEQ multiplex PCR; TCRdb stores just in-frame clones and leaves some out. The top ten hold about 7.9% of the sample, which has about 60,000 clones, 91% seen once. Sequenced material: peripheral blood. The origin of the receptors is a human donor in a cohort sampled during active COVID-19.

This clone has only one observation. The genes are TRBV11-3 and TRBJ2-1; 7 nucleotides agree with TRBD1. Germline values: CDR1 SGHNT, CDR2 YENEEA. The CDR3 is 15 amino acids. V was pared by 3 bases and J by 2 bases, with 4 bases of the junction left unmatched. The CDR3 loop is CASSFSQGAYNEQFF. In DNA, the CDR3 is TGTGCCAGCAGCTTTAGCCAGGGGGCCTACAATGAGCAGTTCTTC.

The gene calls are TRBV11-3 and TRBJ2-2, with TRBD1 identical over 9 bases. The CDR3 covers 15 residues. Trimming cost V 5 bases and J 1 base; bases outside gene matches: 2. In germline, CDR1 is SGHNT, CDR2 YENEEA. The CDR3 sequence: CASSRDRVNTGELFF. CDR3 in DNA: TGTGCCAGCAGCCGGGACAGGGTGAACACCGGGGAGCTGTTTTTT. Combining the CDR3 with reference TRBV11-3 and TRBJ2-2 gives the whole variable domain EAGVVQSPRYKIIEKKQPVAFWCNPISGHNTLYWYLQNLGQGPELLIRYENEEAVDDSQLPKDRFSAERLKGVDSTLKIQPAELGDSAVYLCASSRDRVNTGELFFGEGSRLTVL.

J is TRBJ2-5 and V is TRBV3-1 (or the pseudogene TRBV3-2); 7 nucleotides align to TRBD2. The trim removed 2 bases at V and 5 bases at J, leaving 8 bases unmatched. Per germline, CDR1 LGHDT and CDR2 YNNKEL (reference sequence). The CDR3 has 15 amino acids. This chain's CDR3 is CASSQWQGGMETQYF. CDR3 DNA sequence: TGTGCCAGCAGCCAATGGCAGGGAGGGATGGAGACCCAGTACTTC.

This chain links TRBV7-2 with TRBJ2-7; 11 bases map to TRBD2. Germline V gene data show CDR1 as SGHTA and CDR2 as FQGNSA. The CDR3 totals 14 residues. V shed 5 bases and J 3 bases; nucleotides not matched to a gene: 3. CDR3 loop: CASSDSGGVYEQYF. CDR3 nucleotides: TGTGCCAGCAGCGATAGCGGGGGGGTCTACGAGCAGTACTTC.

The CDR3 loop reads CASRVGGGVLGGDTQYF. CDR3 nucleotides: TGTGCCAGCAGAGTCGGGGGGGGCGTTTTGGGTGGAGATACGCAGTATTTT. The chain couples TRBV11-2 to TRBJ2-3; 8 bases agree with TRBD2. The germline V gene has CDR1 SGHAT and CDR2 FQNNGV. The CDR3 has 17 residues. The ends lost 6 bases at V and 5 bases at J; junction bases unmatched: 16.

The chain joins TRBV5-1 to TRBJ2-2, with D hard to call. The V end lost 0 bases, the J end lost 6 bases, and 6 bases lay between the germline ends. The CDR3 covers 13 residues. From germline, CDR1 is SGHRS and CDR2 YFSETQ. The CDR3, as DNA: TGCGCCAGCAGCTTGGATAGTTCCGGGGAGCTGTTTTTT. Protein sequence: CASSLDSSGELFF.

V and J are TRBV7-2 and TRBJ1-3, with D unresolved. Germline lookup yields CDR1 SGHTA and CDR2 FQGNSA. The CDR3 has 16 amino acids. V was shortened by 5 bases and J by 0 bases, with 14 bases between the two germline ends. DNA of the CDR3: TGTGCCAGCAGCACACACCAACCTTTCTCTGGAAACACCATATATTTT. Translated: CASSTHQPFSGNTIYF.

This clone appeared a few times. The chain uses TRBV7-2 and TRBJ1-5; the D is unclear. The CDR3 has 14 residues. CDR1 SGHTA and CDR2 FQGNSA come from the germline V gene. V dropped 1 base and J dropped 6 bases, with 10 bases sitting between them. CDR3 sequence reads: CASSLERGAQPQHF. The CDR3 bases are TGTGCCAGCAGCTTAGAGCGGGGAGCTCAGCCCCAGCATTTT.

The CDR3: CASSSETDSPLHF. As DNA, the CDR3 is TGTGCCAGCAGCTCGGAGACAGATTCACCCCTCCACTTT. The rearrangement links TRBV7-2 to TRBJ1-6, with D possibly being TRBD1 (5 bases). Germline V gene sequence: CDR1 SGHTA, CDR2 FQGNSA. This CDR3 has 13 residues. Deletions cut 4 bases from V and 8 bases from J, with 9 bases between.

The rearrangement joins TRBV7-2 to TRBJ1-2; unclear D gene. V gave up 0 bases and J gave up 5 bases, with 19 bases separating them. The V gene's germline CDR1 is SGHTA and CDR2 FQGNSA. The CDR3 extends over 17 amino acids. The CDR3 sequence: CASSLAPWQPAGYGYTF. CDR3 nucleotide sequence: TGTGCCAGCAGCTTAGCGCCCTGGCAGCCAGCCGGGTATGGCTACACCTTC.

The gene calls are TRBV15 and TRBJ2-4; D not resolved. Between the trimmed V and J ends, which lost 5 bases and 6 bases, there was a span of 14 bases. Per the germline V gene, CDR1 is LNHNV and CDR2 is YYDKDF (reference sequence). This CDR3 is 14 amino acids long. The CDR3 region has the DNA TGTGCCACCAGCCCCTCTAAGTCCTCAAACATTCAGTACTTC. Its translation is CATSPSKSSNIQYF.

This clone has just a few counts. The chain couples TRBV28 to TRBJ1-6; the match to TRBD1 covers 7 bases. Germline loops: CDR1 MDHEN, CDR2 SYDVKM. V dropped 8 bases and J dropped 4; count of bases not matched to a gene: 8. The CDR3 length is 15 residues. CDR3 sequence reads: CASERGHRYNSPLHF. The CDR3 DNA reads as TGTGCCAGCGAAAGGGGGCACCGGTATAATTCACCCCTCCACTTT.

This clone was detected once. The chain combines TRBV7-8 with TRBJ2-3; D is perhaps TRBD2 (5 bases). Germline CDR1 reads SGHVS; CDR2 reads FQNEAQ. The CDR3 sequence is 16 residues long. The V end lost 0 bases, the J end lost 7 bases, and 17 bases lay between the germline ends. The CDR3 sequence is CASSLAGLVGMNTQYF. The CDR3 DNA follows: TGTGCCAGCAGCTTAGCGGGTCTAGTCGGGATGAATACGCAGTATTTT.

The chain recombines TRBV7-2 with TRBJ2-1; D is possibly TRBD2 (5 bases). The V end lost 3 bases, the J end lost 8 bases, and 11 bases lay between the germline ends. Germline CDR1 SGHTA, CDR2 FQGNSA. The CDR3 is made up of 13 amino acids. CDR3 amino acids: CASSFKGSDEQFF. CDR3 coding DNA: TGTGCCAGCAGCTTCAAGGGTAGCGATGAGCAGTTCTTC.

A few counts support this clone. This chain's CDR3 is CAWRAGGGTDTQYF. The CDR3 DNA sequence: TGTGCCTGGAGAGCGGGAGGGGGCACAGATACGCAGTATTTT. The chain carries TRBV30 and TRBJ2-3; TRBD2 agrees at 10 bases. Per germline, CDR1 GTSNPN and CDR2 SVGIG (reference sequence). The CDR3 length is 14 residues. V dropped 3 bases and J dropped 1; count of bases not matched to a gene: 1.

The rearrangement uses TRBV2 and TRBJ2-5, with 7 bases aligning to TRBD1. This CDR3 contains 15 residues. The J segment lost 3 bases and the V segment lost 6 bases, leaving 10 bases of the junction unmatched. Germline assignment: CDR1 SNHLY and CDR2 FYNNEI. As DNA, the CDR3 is TGTGCCAGCAGCCGAGAAGGGGGCCGGGAAGAGACCCAGTACTTC. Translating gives CASSREGGREETQYF.

CDR3 in amino acids: CASSLLSAGIDNEQFF. The CDR3 nucleotides are TGTGCCAGCAGTTTGTTGTCCGCCGGGATCGACAATGAGCAGTTCTTC. The chain joins TRBV28 to TRBJ2-1; D is perhaps TRBD2 (5 bases). V lost 3 bases and J lost 5, with 17 bases in between. The CDR3 is made up of 16 amino acids. Germline V lookup: CDR1 MDHEN, CDR2 SYDVKM.

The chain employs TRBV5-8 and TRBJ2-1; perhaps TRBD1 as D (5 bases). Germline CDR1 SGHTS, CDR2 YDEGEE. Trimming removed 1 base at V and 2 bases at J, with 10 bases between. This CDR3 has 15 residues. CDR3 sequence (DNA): TGTGCCAGCAGCTTGCTGTGGGGCCCCTACAATGAGCAGTTCTTC. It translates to CASSLLWGPYNEQFF.